These T cell receptor beta chains were read from a single sample in a study of cytomegalovirus exposure and HLA in healthy donors. The repertoire was sequenced with immunoSEQ multiplex PCR; TCRdb's copy has only in-frame clones and lacks some. The sample lists approximately 200,000 clones; 78% were seen once. Sequences were obtained from PBMCs. The receptors derive from a woman between 25 and 40 years old in good health and CMV-seropositive. The conserved cysteine and the conserved F or W are not part of the CDR3 here. The D gene is left open where the match is weak.

v_call cdr3_length d_call cdr3_aa
TRBV7-2 12 - ASTSAGGSYEQY
TRBV2 15 TRBD2 ASSEYRTSGRSYEQY
TRBV6-1 13 - ASTLKRGRDTEAF
TRBV10-3 13 TRBD2 AISESTSGTDSQY
TRBV18 10 - ASSGGLYEQY
TRBV2 13 - ASSEAALMNTEAF
TRBV10-1 13 - ASSEGLGLQETQY
TRBV6-5 11 - ASSYSSLYGYT
TRBV12-2 16 - ASRLPRQGAVMNTEAF
TRBV15 13 TRBD2 ATSGAGTSNHEQY
TRBV5-1 11 - ASSFDSSYGYT